This T cell receptor beta chain was identified in a study of blood T cell repertoires in COVID-19. Study-wide background: The United States, Italy and Spain supplied acute and convalescent COVID-19 samples.

The V end lost 0 bases, the J end lost 4 bases, and 4 bases lay between the germline ends. CDR3 length equals 13 residues. The V gene's germline CDR1 is SGHRS and CDR2 YFSETQ. Assay: immunoSEQ multiplex PCR; the TCRdb copy retains only in-frame clones and omits some. The repertoire includes around 200,000 clones, around 81% of them detected once, and about 2.7% sits in the top ten. The origin of this receptor is a human donor with acute or convalescent COVID-19. The donor label of this sample is uncertain. V usage is TRBV5-1 and J usage is TRBJ1-4; D unresolved. The sample consisted of peripheral blood. The CDR3 sequence is CASSLGSNEKLFF. CDR3 DNA: TGCGCCAGCAGCTTGGGGAGTAATGAAAAACTGTTTTTT. The complete variable domain, with remaining parts taken from reference TRBV5-1 and TRBJ1-4, reads KAGVTQTPRYLIKTRGQQVTLSCSPISGHRSVSWYQQTPGQGLQFLFEYFSETQRNKGNFPGRFSGRQFSNSRSEMNVSTLELGDSALYLCASSLGSNEKLFFGSGTQLSVL.